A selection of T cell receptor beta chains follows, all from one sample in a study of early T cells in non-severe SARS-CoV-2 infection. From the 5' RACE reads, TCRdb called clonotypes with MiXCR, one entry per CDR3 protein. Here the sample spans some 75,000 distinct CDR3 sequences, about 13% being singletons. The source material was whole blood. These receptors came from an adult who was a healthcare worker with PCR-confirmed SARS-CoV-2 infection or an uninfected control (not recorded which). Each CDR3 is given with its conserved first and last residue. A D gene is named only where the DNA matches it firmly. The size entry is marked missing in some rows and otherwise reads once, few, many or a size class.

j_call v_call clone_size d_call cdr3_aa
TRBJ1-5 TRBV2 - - CASSGVSNQPQHF
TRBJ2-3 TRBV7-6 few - CASRSRGLQTDTQYF
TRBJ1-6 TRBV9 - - CASSGMDNSPLHF
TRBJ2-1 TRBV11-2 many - CASSLDSWGYNEQFF
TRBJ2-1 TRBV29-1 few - CSVRGPGGRNEQFF
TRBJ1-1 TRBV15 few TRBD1 CATSRITGTVNTEAFF
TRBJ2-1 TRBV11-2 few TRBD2 CATSFVGGYNEQFF
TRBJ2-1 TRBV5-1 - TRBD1 CASSLGRGLDNEQFF
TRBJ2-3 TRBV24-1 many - CATALGGTATDTQYF
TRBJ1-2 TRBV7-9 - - CVSSSPDSYGYTF
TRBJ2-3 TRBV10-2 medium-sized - CASKSRERLTDTQYF
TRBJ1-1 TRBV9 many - CASSVGIRTEAFF
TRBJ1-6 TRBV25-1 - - CASSAALTTSPLHF
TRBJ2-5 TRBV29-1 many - CSGRQETQYF
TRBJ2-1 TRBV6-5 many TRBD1 CASSYAGTGRGNEQFF
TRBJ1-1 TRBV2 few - CASTRGPLAFF
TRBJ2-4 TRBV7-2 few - CASSSPDRAKNIQYF
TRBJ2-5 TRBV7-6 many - CASSPNPGGQETQYF
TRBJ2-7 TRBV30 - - CAWSVGRTYEQYF